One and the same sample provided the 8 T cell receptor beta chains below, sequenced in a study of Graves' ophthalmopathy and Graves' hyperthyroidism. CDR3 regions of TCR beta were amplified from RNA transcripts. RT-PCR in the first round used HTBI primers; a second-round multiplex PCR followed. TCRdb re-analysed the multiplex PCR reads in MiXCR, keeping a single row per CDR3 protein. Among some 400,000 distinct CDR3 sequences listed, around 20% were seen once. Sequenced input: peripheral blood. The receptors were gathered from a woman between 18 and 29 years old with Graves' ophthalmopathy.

The CDR3 is CASSYRWPPHEQYF. The CDR3 nucleotides read TGTGCCAGCAGTTATCGGTGGCCTCCCCACGAGCAGTACTTC. The genes are TRBV6-5 and TRBJ2-7, with unresolved D. V was cut by 3 bases and J by 5 bases, with 14 bases left in between. Germline V gene lookup returns CDR1 MNHEY and CDR2 SVGAGI. The CDR3 is 14 amino acids.

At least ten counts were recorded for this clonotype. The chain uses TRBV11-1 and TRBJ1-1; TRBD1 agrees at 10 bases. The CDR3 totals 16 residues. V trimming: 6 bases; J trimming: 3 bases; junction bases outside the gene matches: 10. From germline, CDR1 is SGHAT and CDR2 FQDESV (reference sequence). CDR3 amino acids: CASRPWTGGADTEAFF. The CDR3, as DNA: TGTGCCAGCAGACCCTGGACAGGGGGAGCGGACACTGAAGCTTTCTTT.

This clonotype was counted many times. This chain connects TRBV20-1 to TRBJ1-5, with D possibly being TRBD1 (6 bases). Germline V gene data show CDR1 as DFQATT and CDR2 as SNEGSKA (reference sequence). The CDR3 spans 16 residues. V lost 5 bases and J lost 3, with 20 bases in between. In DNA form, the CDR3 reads TGCAGTGCTCGGAATTTACAGGGTAGGATCAATCAGCCCCAGCATTTT. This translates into CSARNLQGRINQPQHF.

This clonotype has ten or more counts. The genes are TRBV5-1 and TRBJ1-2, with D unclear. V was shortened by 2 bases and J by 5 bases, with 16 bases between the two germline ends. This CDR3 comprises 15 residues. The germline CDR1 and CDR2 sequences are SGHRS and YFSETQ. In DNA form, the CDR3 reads TGCGCCAGCAGCTTTACCGGACGGCCCCGGTATGGCTACACCTTC. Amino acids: CASSFTGRPRYGYTF.

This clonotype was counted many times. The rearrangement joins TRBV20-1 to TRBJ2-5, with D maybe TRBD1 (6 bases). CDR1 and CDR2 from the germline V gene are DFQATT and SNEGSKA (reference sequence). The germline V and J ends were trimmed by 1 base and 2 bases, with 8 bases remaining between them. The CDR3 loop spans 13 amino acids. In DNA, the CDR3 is TGCAGTGCTAGAGGGGGGCCACAAGAGACCCAGTACTTC. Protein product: CSARGGPQETQYF.

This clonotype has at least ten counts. In DNA form, the CDR3 reads TGTGCCAGCAGTTTTTTAGGGGAAGGGTATGGCTACACCTTC. Translated, it gives CASSFLGEGYGYTF. The J gene is TRBJ1-2, the V gene TRBV28; a possible D gene is TRBD1 (5 bases). CDR1 and CDR2 (germline): MDHEN, SYDVKM. The CDR3 loop spans 14 amino acids. With 3 bases removed from V and 5 bases from J, the gap between germline ends came to 13 bases.

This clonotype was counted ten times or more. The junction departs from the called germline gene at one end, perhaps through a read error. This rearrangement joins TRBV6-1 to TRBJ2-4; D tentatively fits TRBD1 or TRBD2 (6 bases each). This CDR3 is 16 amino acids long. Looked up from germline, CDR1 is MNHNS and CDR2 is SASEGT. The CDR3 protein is CASNEGFRGPRDIQYF. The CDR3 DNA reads TGTGCCAGCAATGAAGGGTTTCGGGGGCCCAGGGACATTCAGTACTTC.

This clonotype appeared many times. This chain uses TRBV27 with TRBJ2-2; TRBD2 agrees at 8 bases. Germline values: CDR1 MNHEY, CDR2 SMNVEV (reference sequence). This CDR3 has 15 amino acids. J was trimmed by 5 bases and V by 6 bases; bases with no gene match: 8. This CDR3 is CASRGPAGATGELFF. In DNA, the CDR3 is TGTGCCAGCAGAGGCCCAGCGGGAGCTACCGGGGAGCTGTTTTTT.